This T cell receptor beta chain was sequenced for a study of beta chain features in type 1 diabetes. The wider study: All samples yielded 107,917,701 examined sorted cells.

Turning to this clone: What it binds is unknown.

What was sequenced were expressed TCRB transcripts, since all of the isolated RNA had been reverse transcribed. Here immunoSEQ multiplex PCR was the method, and the copy in TCRdb shows in-frame clones only, minus some. This table holds some 900,000 clones, around a sixth found once. Study-level results: In these data, an HLA type influence on TCRB rearrangement remained unresolved. It was possible that PCR favored shorter templates, equally so in patients and controls. People with Type 1 diabetes carried modestly yet significantly shorter TCRB CDR3s in all four CD4+ subsets.

This CDR3 has 15 amino acids. Germline V CDR1 and CDR2: SGHTA, FQGTGA. V lost 0 bases and J 1 base, leaving 7 bases between the germline ends. This clonotype originated in a woman under 30 in good health. The V and J genes are TRBV7-3 and TRBJ2-1; D not certain. The material sequenced was naive CD4+ T cells from blood. The CDR3 sequence: CASSLTPRSYNEQFF. Written as DNA, the CDR3 is TGTGCCAGCAGCTTAACCCCCAGGTCCTACAATGAGCAGTTCTTC.